These 8 T cell receptor beta chains were all obtained from the same sample, sequenced in a study of T cell repertoires in cytomegalovirus infection. These receptors are not linked to any known antigen. One entry per CDR3 protein results from TCRdb running MiXCR on the reads. This sample has around 130,000 distinct CDR3 sequences, with roughly a quarter found just once. Sequenced: PBMCs, sequenced either directly or after in vitro stimulation (not recorded which). Every receptor here comes from a human donor in good health (CMV status not recorded). Some clones in this sample may be carry-over from other donors' samples.

This chain joins TRBV20-1 and TRBJ2-7; no firm D call. Germline V lookup: CDR1 DFQATT, CDR2 SNEGSKA (reference sequence). The CDR3 contains 13 residues. V was pared by 3 bases and J by 0 bases, with 9 bases between. The DNA of the CDR3 is TGCAGTGCTAGGACGGCTAGCTCCTACGAGCAGTACTTC. The encoded protein is CSARTASSYEQYF.

The genes are TRBV29-1 and TRBJ1-3, with 10 bases lining up with TRBD1. Trimming removed 6 bases from V and 4 bases from J; junction bases left unmatched: 9. From germline, CDR1 is SQVTM and CDR2 ANQGSEA. The CDR3 spans 15 residues. CDR3 region: CSVSLGQGYGNTIYF. The CDR3 bases are TGCAGCGTCTCTTTGGGACAGGGGTACGGAAACACCATATATTTT.

The V gene is TRBV4-1, the J gene TRBJ1-4; D call uncertain. Trimming removed 1 base at V and 8 bases at J, with 11 bases between. The CDR3 contains 14 residues. From germline, CDR1 is MGHRA and CDR2 YSYEKL. CDR3 protein: CASSQGRAREKLFF. The CDR3 nucleotides are TGCGCCAGCAGCCAAGGCAGAGCGAGAGAAAAACTGTTTTTT.

The chain couples TRBV7-9 to TRBJ2-7, with 9 bases identical to TRBD2. Trimming at V came to 3 bases and at J to 6 bases, leaving 6 bases not matched to a gene. The CDR3 length is 14 residues. Germline V gives CDR1 SEHNR, CDR2 FQNEAQ (reference sequence). The CDR3 nucleotides are TGTGCCAGCAGCTTTCTAGCGGGATGGGCCGAGCAGTACGTC. Amino acids: CASSFLAGWAEQYV.

This chain links TRBV12-3 or TRBV12-4 with TRBJ1-1; no definite D call. Trimming took off 10 bases at V and 1 base at J, with 13 bases between the two ends. The CDR3 has 13 amino acids. CDR3 in amino acids: CAILPIRNTEAFF. DNA for the CDR3: TGTGCCATCCTACCCATAAGGAACACTGAAGCTTTCTTT.

The sample holds a few counts of this clonotype. The chain recombines TRBV28 with TRBJ2-3; D not certain. Looked up from germline, CDR1 is MDHEN and CDR2 is SYDVKM. Trimming removed 2 bases at V and 4 bases at J, with 4 bases between. This CDR3 contains 12 residues. The CDR3 DNA reads as TGTGCCAGCAGTTTAATTGCAGATACGCAGTATTTT. Its translation is CASSLIADTQYF.

This clonotype occurred a few times. The V call is TRBV12-3 or TRBV12-4, the J call TRBJ2-1, with unresolved D. The CDR3 length is 14 residues. The V gene lost 3 bases and the J gene lost 5 bases, with 11 bases spanning the gap. CDR3 loop: CASSFWADHNEQFF. DNA of the CDR3: TGTGCCAGCAGTTTCTGGGCGGACCACAATGAGCAGTTCTTC.

The chain is built from TRBV7-9 and TRBJ2-5; TRBD1 aligns across 9 bases. Germline CDR1 is SEHNR and CDR2 is FQNEAQ (reference sequence). The V and J ends lost 0 bases and 5 bases, in that order; junction bases with no gene match: 1. CDR3 length: 14 amino acids. CDR3 region: CASSLATGGETQYF. For the CDR3, the DNA is TGTGCCAGCAGCTTAGCCACAGGGGGCGAGACCCAGTACTTC.